This section outlines one T cell receptor beta chain sequence together with its context. Its antigen is not known. This CDR3 is 14 amino acids long. CDR1 is SGHRS, CDR2 YFSETQ, per germline. Deletions cut 0 bases from V and 0 bases from J, with 7 bases between. The data were taken from a study of cytomegalovirus exposure and HLA in healthy donors. As for the study in general: Prior work identified around 100 million unique TCR beta sequences in roughly 180 million T cells. Study-wide results and limits: A later analysis appeared to link common viral pathogens to several of the most significant clusters. In an earlier analysis, most TCR beta V segments were productive about 87% or about 30% of the time. Associated with cytomegalovirus, according to the listing, were 150 to 200 TCR beta chains.

PCR used 60 Vbeta primers and 13 Jbeta primers. Produced via immunoSEQ multiplex PCR; TCRdb's table is partial and in-frame only. The data show more than 100,000 clones, around 86% seen once. The sample comprised PBMCs. This sequence was found in a man aged 25-40 years in good health and CMV-seronegative. The chain employs TRBV5-1 and TRBJ2-7; D uncertain. For the CDR3, the DNA is TGCGCCAGCAGCTTGGACAGTAGCTCCTACGAGCAGTACTTC. This gives the protein CASSLDSSSYEQYF.